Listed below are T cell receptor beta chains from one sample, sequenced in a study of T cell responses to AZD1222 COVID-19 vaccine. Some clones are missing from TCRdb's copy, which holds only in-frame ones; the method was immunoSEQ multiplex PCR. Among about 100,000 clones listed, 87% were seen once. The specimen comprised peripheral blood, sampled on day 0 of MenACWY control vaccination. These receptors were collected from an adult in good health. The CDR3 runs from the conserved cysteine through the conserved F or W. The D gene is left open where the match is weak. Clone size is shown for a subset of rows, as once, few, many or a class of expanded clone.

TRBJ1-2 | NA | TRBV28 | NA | CASSLADRDYGYTF | TGTGCCAGCAGTCTCGCCGACAGAGACTATGGCTACACCTTC
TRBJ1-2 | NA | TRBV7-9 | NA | CASSPGERANYGYTF | TGTGCCAGCAGCCCAGGGGAGAGGGCTAACTATGGCTACACCTTC
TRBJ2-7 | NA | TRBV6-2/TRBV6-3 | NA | CASTPGLAHEQYF | TGTGCCAGCACCCCCGGGCTAGCCCACGAGCAGTACTTC
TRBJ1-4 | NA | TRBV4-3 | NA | CASSQEDNWEKLFF | TGCGCCAGCAGCCAAGAGGACAATTGGGAAAAACTGTTTTTT
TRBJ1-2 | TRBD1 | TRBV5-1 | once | CASSLEGTGGRGYTF | TGCGCCAGCAGCTTGGAGGGGACAGGGGGCCGTGGCTACACCTTC
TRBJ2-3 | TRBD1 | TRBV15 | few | CATSRDRGYYTQYF | TGTGCCACCAGCCGGGACAGGGGATATTATACGCAGTATTTT
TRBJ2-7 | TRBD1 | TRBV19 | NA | CASSMNRDRTYEQYF | TGTGCCAGTAGTATGAACCGGGACAGGACCTACGAGCAGTACTTC
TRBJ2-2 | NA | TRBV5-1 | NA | CASSLSDSSANTGELFF | TGCGCCAGCAGCTTATCGGACAGCTCTGCGAACACCGGGGAGCTGTTTTTT
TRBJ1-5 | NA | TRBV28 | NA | CASSFGGLREQPQHF | TGTGCCAGCAGTTTCGGGGGGTTACGTGAGCAGCCCCAGCATTTT
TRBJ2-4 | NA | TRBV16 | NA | CASSQSLDKNIQYF | TGTGCCAGCAGCCAATCGTTAGACAAAAACATTCAGTACTTC
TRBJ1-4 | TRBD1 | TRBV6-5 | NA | CASTRRDRANEKLFF | TGTGCCAGCACCCGGCGTGACAGGGCAAATGAAAAACTGTTTTTT
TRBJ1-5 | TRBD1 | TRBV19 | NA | CASSIRQGRGQPQHF | TGTGCCAGTAGTATAAGACAGGGAAGAGGCCAGCCCCAGCATTTT
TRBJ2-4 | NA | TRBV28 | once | CASRGPGDIQYF | TGTGCCAGCAGAGGTCCCGGGGACATTCAGTACTTC
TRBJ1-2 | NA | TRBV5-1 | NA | CASSFGLYGYTF | TGCGCCAGCAGCTTTGGGCTGTATGGCTACACCTTC
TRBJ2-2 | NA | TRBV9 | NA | CASSVQGGGNTGELFF | TGTGCCAGCAGCGTACAGGGGGGCGGCAACACCGGGGAGCTGTTTTTT
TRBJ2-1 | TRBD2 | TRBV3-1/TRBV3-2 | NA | CASSRSFGLAGGNEQFF | TGTGCCAGCAGCCGATCATTCGGACTAGCGGGGGGGAATGAGCAGTTCTTC
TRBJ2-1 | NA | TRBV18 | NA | CASSPDRPQYPGQFF | TGTGCCAGCTCACCGGACAGACCCCAGTACCCTGGGCAGTTCTTC
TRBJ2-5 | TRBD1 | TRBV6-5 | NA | CATGTGIQETQYF | TGTGCCACAGGGACAGGGATACAAGAGACCCAGTACTTC
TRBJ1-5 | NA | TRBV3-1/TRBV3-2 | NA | CASSHSAGAGNQPQHF | TGTGCCAGCAGCCACTCGGCAGGGGCCGGCAATCAGCCCCAGCATTTT
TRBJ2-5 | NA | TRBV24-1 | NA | CATSDIVLGSDCAEWAETQYF | TGTGCCACCAGTGACATTGTTCTGGGCAGCGATTGTGCGGAGTGGGCAGAGACCCAGTACTTC
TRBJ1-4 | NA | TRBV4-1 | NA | CASSPWPTSEKLFF | TGCGCCAGCAGCCCGTGGCCCACAAGTGAAAAACTGTTTTTT
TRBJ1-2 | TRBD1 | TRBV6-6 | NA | CASSLSPGQGTGYTF | TGTGCCAGCAGTCTCTCACCGGGACAGGGGACTGGCTACACCTTC
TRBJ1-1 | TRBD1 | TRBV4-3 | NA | CASSQAGTGDTEAFF | TGCGCCAGCAGCCAAGCAGGGACAGGAGACACTGAAGCTTTCTTT
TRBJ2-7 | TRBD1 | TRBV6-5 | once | CASSKDDRVGGEQYF | TGTGCCAGCAGTAAGGACGACAGGGTAGGAGGTGAGCAGTACTTC
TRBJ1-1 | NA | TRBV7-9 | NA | CASSSPPSEAFF | TGTGCCAGCAGCTCCCCTCCGTCTGAAGCTTTCTTT
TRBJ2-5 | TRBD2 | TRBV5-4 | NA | CASSWTSSETQYF | TGTGCCAGCAGCTGGACTAGTAGCGAGACCCAGTACTTC
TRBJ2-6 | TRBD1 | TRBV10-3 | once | CAIRRGTGVGGANVLTF | TGTGCCATCAGGCGTGGGACAGGGGTTGGTGGGGCCAACGTCCTGACTTTC
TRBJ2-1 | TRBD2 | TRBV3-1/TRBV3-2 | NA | CASRLAGPDNEQFF | TGTGCCAGCAGGCTAGCGGGGCCCGACAATGAGCAGTTCTTC
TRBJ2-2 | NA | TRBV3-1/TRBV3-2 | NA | CASSQENSFTGELFF | TGTGCCAGCAGCCAAGAGAACTCATTCACCGGGGAGCTGTTTTTT
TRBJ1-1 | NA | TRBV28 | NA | CASSRRQSLAFF | TGTGCCAGCAGTCGTCGACAGTCCCTAGCTTTCTTT
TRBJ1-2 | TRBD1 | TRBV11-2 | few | CASSLGPGTGSYGYTF | TGTGCCAGCAGCTTAGGTCCCGGGACAGGGTCCTATGGCTACACCTTC
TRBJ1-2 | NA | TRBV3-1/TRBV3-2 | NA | CASSPPEWSVDGYTF | TGTGCCAGCAGCCCCCCGGAGTGGTCGGTTGATGGCTACACCTTC
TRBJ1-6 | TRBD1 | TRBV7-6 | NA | CASSSRDRANSPLHF | TGTGCCAGCAGCTCCCGGGACAGGGCGAATTCACCCCTCCACTTT
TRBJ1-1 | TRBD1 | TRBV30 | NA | CAWSRGLPTEAFF | TGTGCCTGGAGCAGGGGGCTCCCCACTGAAGCTTTCTTT
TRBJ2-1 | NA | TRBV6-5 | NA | CASSYAGEQFF | TGTGCCAGCAGTTACGCGGGTGAGCAGTTCTTC
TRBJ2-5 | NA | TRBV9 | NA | CASSARGVGETQYF | TGTGCCAGCAGCGCCAGGGGGGTCGGGGAGACCCAGTACTTC
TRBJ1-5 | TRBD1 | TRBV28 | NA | CASSLGTVRNNQPQHF | TGTGCCAGCAGTCTCGGGACAGTAAGAAACAATCAGCCCCAGCATTTT
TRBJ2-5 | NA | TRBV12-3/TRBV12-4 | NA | CASTDLEGTQYF | TGTGCCAGCACCGACCTTGAGGGGACCCAGTACTTC
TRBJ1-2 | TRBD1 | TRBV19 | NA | CASNTLRDRGSYGYTF | TGTGCCAGTAACACTCTCCGGGACAGGGGCTCCTATGGCTACACCTTC
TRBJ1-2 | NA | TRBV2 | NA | CASSGAGNYGYTF | TGTGCCAGCAGTGGAGCAGGAAACTATGGCTACACCTTC
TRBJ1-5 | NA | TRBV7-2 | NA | CASSLVSTQPQHF | TGTGCCAGCAGCTTAGTCAGCACACAGCCCCAGCATTTT
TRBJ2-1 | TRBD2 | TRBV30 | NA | CAWSSQSGLAGGGEQFF | TGTGCCTGGAGTTCCCAATCGGGACTAGCGGGAGGGGGGGAGCAGTTCTTC
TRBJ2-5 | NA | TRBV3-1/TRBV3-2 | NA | CASSQERLALETQYF | TGTGCCAGCAGCCAAGAACGCCTAGCCCTGGAGACCCAGTACTTC
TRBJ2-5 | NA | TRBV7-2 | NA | CASSSHGSKETQYF | TGTGCCAGCAGCTCACATGGTAGTAAGGAGACCCAGTACTTC
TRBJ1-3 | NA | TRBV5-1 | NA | CASSLVPENSGNTIYF | TGCGCCAGCAGCTTGGTCCCGGAAAACTCTGGAAACACCATATATTTT
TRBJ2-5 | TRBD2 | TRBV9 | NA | CASSPAGRQTPSQETQYF | TGTGCCAGCAGCCCAGCGGGACGGCAGACCCCGTCCCAAGAGACCCAGTACTTC
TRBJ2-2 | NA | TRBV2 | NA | CASRAGHNTGELFF | TGTGCCAGCCGGGCGGGGCATAACACCGGGGAGCTGTTTTTT
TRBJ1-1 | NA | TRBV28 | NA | CASSLVPGRTEAFF | TGTGCCAGCAGTTTAGTCCCCGGGAGGACTGAAGCTTTCTTT
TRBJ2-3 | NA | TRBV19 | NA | CASSPLASSSTDTQYF | TGTGCCAGTAGCCCCCTTGCCAGCTCTAGCACAGATACGCAGTATTTT
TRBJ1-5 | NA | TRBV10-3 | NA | CAISESPGDQPQHF | TGTGCCATCAGTGAGTCTCCAGGGGATCAGCCCCAGCATTTT
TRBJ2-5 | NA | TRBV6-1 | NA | CASSEGGSGLETQYF | TGTGCCAGCAGTGAAGGGGGTTCCGGGTTGGAGACCCAGTACTTC
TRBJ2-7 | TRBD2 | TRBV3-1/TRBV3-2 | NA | CASSHGTSGYEQYF | TGTGCCAGCAGCCACGGGACTAGCGGTTACGAGCAGTACTTC
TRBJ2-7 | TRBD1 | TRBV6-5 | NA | CASRTGGINEQYF | TGTGCCAGCAGGACAGGGGGCATAAACGAGCAGTACTTC
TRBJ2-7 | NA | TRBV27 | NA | CASSPMAVGPGEQYF | TGTGCCAGCAGTCCGATGGCCGTGGGGCCAGGGGAGCAGTACTTC